This T cell receptor beta chain was captured in a study of shared clonotypes between healthy human individuals. Study-wide findings and caveats: Lower generation probabilities were found for non-shared clonotypes than for those shared by all four donors. Naive subsets generally exceeded memory subsets in estimated richness.

Partitioning of CD4+ cells yielded a CD45RA+ naive subset and a CD45RA-negative memory subset. Turning to this clone: The antigen remains undetermined.

Trimming stripped 10 bases from V and 2 bases from J, with 14 bases between. Germline CDR1 and CDR2: ENHRY and SYGVKD. The CDR3 has 13 amino acids. Each PCR replicate from the sorted subsets contained around 0.2 ug DNA, which is some 31,000 T cell genomes. Repertoires were generated with immunoSEQ multiplex PCR, while TCRdb's copy carries only in-frame clones and drops some. The sample lists about 1.1 million clones, around three quarters occurring once. Source material: memory CD4+ T cells from PBMCs. The subset was: CD45RA-negative fraction. This sequence was found in a man aged 18-30 years in good health. Some clones in this sample may be carry-over from other donors' samples. This sequence joins TRBV10-3 and TRBJ1-1, with D hard to call. The CDR3 spells CATGGRTNTEAFF. The CDR3 nucleotides are TGTGCCACCGGCGGCAGAACTAACACTGAAGCTTTCTTT.